The 27 T cell receptor beta chains below come from one sample, sequenced in a study of T-cell memory formation after mild COVID-19. A single record per CDR3 protein comes from TCRdb applying MiXCR to the 5' RACE reads. The sample holds around 250,000 distinct CDR3 sequences, 16% seen once. The sequenced material came from PBMCs or a T cell subset sorted from them (not recorded which). These receptors came from a man aged 18 to 29 who had mild COVID-19 (a few samples of this study predate the infection). Cell type and time point are not known.

There are a few counts of this clonotype. This chain links TRBV28 with TRBJ1-2, with D tentatively TRBD1 (5 bases). The germline V gene has CDR1 MDHEN and CDR2 SYDVKM. V lost 8 bases to trimming and J lost 2 bases, with 6 bases between them. The CDR3 has 11 amino acids. CDR3 region: CASGTNYGYTF. The CDR3 nucleotides are TGTGCCAGCGGGACGAACTATGGCTACACCTTC.

This clonotype was found a few times. The chain links TRBV28 to TRBJ2-7, with TRBD2 matching over 9 bases. The CDR3 is 16 amino acids. CDR1 MDHEN and CDR2 SYDVKM come from the germline V gene. The trim removed 6 bases at V and 2 bases at J, leaving 11 bases unmatched. The CDR3 DNA sequence: TGTGCCAGCAGCCTCATCAGCGGGGGGCGGCCCTACGAGCAGTACTTC. Its protein is CASSLISGGRPYEQYF.

The sample holds many counts of this clonotype. The chain joins TRBV7-8 to TRBJ1-1; D uncertain. The CDR3 loop spans 14 amino acids. Trimming pared 1 base from V and 1 base from J, leaving 7 bases between. CDR1 and CDR2 from the germline V gene are SGHVS and FQNEAQ. CDR3 sequence (DNA): TGTGCCAGCAGCTTAGGCATAAGGAACACTGAAGCTTTCTTT. Amino acid sequence: CASSLGIRNTEAFF.

The rearrangement links TRBV5-6 to TRBJ1-2; D is uncertain. Trimming pared 6 bases from V and 8 bases from J, leaving 14 bases between. Germline CDR1 SGHDT, CDR2 YYEEEE. This CDR3 spans 12 amino acids. Written as DNA, the CDR3 is TGTGCCAGCACCGTCGAGGGTTCGGGCTACACCTTC. This gives the protein CASTVEGSGYTF.

This clonotype appeared a few times. V usage is TRBV6-2 or TRBV6-3 and J usage is TRBJ1-2; D not resolved. The V and J ends lost 4 bases and 5 bases respectively, with 17 bases between them. The CDR3 has 15 amino acids. CDR1 is MNHEY and CDR2 is SVGEGT in the germline V gene. DNA of the CDR3: TGTGCCAGCAGTTCGCCCGTCGAGGGATTTTATGGCTACACCTTC. It specifies CASSSPVEGFYGYTF.

This clonotype was recorded a few times. The chain links TRBV7-3 to TRBJ1-2; D is uncertain. This CDR3 contains 10 residues. Germline assignment: CDR1 SGHTA and CDR2 FQGTGA. Deletions cut 3 bases from V and 8 bases from J, with 4 bases between. CDR3 coding DNA: TGTGCCAGCAGCTTGGGGGGCTACACCTTC. Encoded protein: CASSLGGYTF. The variable domain in full, completed from reference TRBV7-3 and TRBJ1-2, reads GAGVSQTPSNKVTEKGKYVELRCDPISGHTALYWYRQSLGQGPEFLIYFQGTGAADDSGLPNDRFFAVRPEGSVSTLKIQRTERGDSAVYLCASSLGGYTFGSGTRLTVV.

The genes are TRBV20-1 and TRBJ1-1; the match to TRBD1 covers 7 bases. Germline assignment: CDR1 DFQATT and CDR2 SNEGSKA (reference sequence). With V trimmed by 5 bases and J by 3 bases, 9 bases remained unmatched. The CDR3 has 14 amino acids. CDR3 protein: CSAPQGMGDTEAFF. The CDR3 nucleotides read TGCAGTGCTCCACAGGGGATGGGGGACACTGAAGCTTTCTTT.

The table lists this clonotype with many counts. This sequence joins TRBV12-3 or TRBV12-4 and TRBJ2-3; TRBD2 matches 8 bases. The J segment lost 5 bases and the V segment lost 4 bases, leaving 5 bases of the junction unmatched. CDR3 length: 14 residues. The CDR3 bases are TGTGCCAGCAGTTACGGGGGGGCCGGAGATACGCAGTATTTT. Amino acid sequence: CASSYGGAGDTQYF.

This clonotype appeared a few times. The V call is TRBV7-2, the J call TRBJ1-2; D unclear. Germline V CDR1 and CDR2: SGHTA, FQGNSA. Trimming removed 4 bases at V and 4 bases at J, with 10 bases between. The CDR3 loop spans 13 amino acids. CDR3 sequence (DNA): TGTGCCAGCAGCTCCCCCCGGGTCTATGGCTACACCTTC. Translation gives CASSSPRVYGYTF.

This clonotype has a handful of counts. The chain employs TRBV6-5 and TRBJ1-2; TRBD1 might be the D (5 bases). Germline V gene sequence: CDR1 MNHEY, CDR2 SVGAGI. CDR3 length: 14 residues. Trimming removed 10 bases at V and 2 bases at J, with 17 bases between. CDR3 coding DNA: TGTGCCACCAGGTTTATTGGGGGAAACTATGGCTACACCTTC. Its translation: CATRFIGGNYGYTF.

This clonotype appeared once. The chain is built from TRBV20-1 and TRBJ2-4; no clear D gene. Germline V gene lookup returns CDR1 DFQATT and CDR2 SNEGSKA (reference sequence). The CDR3 consists of 13 residues. V shed 2 bases and J shed 0 bases, with 5 bases lying between them. CDR3 protein: CSARWVAKNIQYF. As DNA, the CDR3 is TGCAGTGCTAGATGGGTAGCCAAAAACATTCAGTACTTC.

This clonotype was seen only a few times. The CDR3 nucleotides are TGTGCCAGCAGCTTAGCCGCTCCGACTAGAGCGAATGAGCAGTTCTTC. Protein product: CASSLAAPTRANEQFF. The chain joins TRBV7-2 to TRBJ2-1; possible D gene TRBD2, 6 bases. CDR3 length equals 16 residues. Germline V gene data show CDR1 as SGHTA and CDR2 as FQGNSA. Trimming shortened V by 0 bases and J by 7 bases, and 16 bases separated the two germline ends. The variable domain in full, with the rest retrieved from reference TRBV7-2 and TRBJ2-1, is GAGVSQSPSNKVTEKGKDVELRCDPISGHTALYWYRQSLGQGLEFLIYFQGNSAPDKSGLPSDRFSAERTGGSVSTLTIQRTQQEDSAVYLCASSLAAPTRANEQFFGPGTRLTVL.

V gene TRBV19 combines with J gene TRBJ1-2, with 10 bases identical to TRBD1. Germline CDR1 LNHDA, CDR2 SQIVND (reference sequence). The CDR3 totals 15 residues. The junction had 10 bases not matched to a gene; V was cut back by 7 bases and J by 5 bases. CDR3 loop: CASTTADRGPYGYTF. The CDR3 DNA reads as TGTGCCAGTACCACCGCCGACAGGGGGCCGTATGGCTACACCTTC.

The V and J genes are TRBV5-1 and TRBJ1-1; TRBD1 agrees at 8 bases. The CDR3 runs 15 residues. Trimming took 4 bases from V and 1 from J; bases not matched to a gene: 6. Germline loops: CDR1 SGHRS, CDR2 YFSETQ. The CDR3 nucleotides are TGCGCCAGCAGCACCCAGGGGGCGCGGAACACTGAAGCTTTCTTT. Translating gives CASSTQGARNTEAFF. Drawing the rest from reference TRBV5-1 and TRBJ1-1, the complete variable domain is KAGVTQTPRYLIKTRGQQVTLSCSPISGHRSVSWYQQTPGQGLQFLFEYFSETQRNKGNFPGRFSGRQFSNSRSEMNVSTLELGDSALYLCASSTQGARNTEAFFGQGTRLTVV.

V gene TRBV7-9 combines with J gene TRBJ1-4; D is uncertain. V was trimmed by 4 bases and J by 5 bases, leaving 11 bases between them. Germline V lookup: CDR1 SEHNR, CDR2 FQNEAQ (reference sequence). This CDR3 spans 14 amino acids. Written as DNA, the CDR3 is TGTGCCAGCAGCTCGAGAGAGGGAAATGAAAAACTGTTTTTT. Amino acid sequence: CASSSREGNEKLFF.

This clonotype was detected only a few times. The genes are TRBV7-9 and TRBJ1-1; the match to TRBD1 covers 7 bases. With 7 bases clipped from V and 1 base from J, the junction kept 6 bases outside the gene matches. In germline, CDR1 is SEHNR, CDR2 FQNEAQ (reference sequence). The CDR3 is 14 amino acids. This CDR3 reads CASTLGGTNTEAFF. Written as DNA, the CDR3 is TGTGCCAGCACCCTAGGGGGCACGAACACTGAAGCTTTCTTT.

The rearrangement uses TRBV5-1 and TRBJ2-3, with D tentatively TRBD1 (6 bases). The germline V gene has CDR1 SGHRS and CDR2 YFSETQ. Trimming pared 6 bases from V and 0 bases from J, leaving 17 bases between. The CDR3 covers 16 residues. The DNA for the CDR3 is TGCGCCAGCAAACTATCCGGGACAACAAGCACAGATACGCAGTATTTT. As protein: CASKLSGTTSTDTQYF. Combining the CDR3 with reference TRBV5-1 and TRBJ2-3 gives the whole variable domain KAGVTQTPRYLIKTRGQQVTLSCSPISGHRSVSWYQQTPGQGLQFLFEYFSETQRNKGNFPGRFSGRQFSNSRSEMNVSTLELGDSALYLCASKLSGTTSTDTQYFGPGTRLTVL.

The V call is TRBV6-1, the J call TRBJ2-7; D is unclear. With 1 base removed from V and 3 bases from J, the gap between germline ends came to 4 bases. Germline V CDR1 and CDR2: MNHNS, SASEGT. There are 12 residues in the CDR3. The CDR3 reads CASSEGGYEQYF. For the CDR3, the DNA is TGTGCCAGCAGTGAAGGCGGCTACGAGCAGTACTTC.

This clonotype was counted between two and nine times. The gene calls are TRBV11-2 and TRBJ2-4, with D perhaps matching TRBD1 (6 bases). Germline CDR1 reads SGHAT; CDR2 reads FQNNGV. The ends were cut back, 5 bases at V and 4 bases at J, with 9 bases in the middle. The CDR3 runs to 13 residues. In DNA form, the CDR3 reads TGTGCCAGCAGCACAGGGAGTAAAAACATTCAGTACTTC. Translating it yields CASSTGSKNIQYF. The whole variable domain, filled in from reference TRBV11-2 and TRBJ2-4, reads EAGVAQSPRYKIIEKRQSVAFWCNPISGHATLYWYQQILGQGPKLLIQFQNNGVVDDSQLPKDRFSAERLKGVDSTLKIQPAKLEDSAVYLCASSTGSKNIQYFGAGTRLSVL.

This chain joins TRBV7-2 and TRBJ2-3; weak D call: TRBD2 (6 bases). Germline CDR1 and CDR2: SGHTA and FQGNSA. The CDR3 consists of 15 residues. The V end lost 0 bases, the J end lost 9 bases, and 16 bases lay between the germline ends. CDR3 loop: CASSLAGGVGRTQYF. The CDR3 coding sequence is TGTGCCAGCAGCTTAGCTGGCGGGGTGGGGCGAACGCAGTATTTT.

This clonotype was counted only a few times. CDR3 residues: CASRSRGRYTGELFF. CDR3 nucleotide sequence: TGTGCCAGCAGGTCCCGGGGGAGATACACCGGGGAGCTGTTTTTT. The chain joins TRBV6-2 or TRBV6-3 to TRBJ2-2, with a tentative D call TRBD2 (6 bases). V lost 6 bases and J lost 3, with 14 bases in between. Germline lookup yields CDR1 MNHEY and CDR2 SVGEGT. The CDR3 length is 15 residues.

This clonotype was found a few times. The chain uses TRBV21-1 and TRBJ1-6; TRBD1 is taken as the D call from the table, unchecked against the DNA. TRBV21-1 is recorded as a pseudogene. This CDR3 contains 17 residues. The CDR3 bases are TGTGCCAGCAGCTCCGAGGCGAAGGGAGGCGCGGGTTCACCCCTCCACTTT. Protein: CASSSEAKGGAGSPLHF.

J is TRBJ1-2 and V is TRBV7-6; D perhaps matches TRBD1 (5 bases). V shed 5 bases and J shed 2 bases, with 18 bases lying between them. CDR1 is SGHVS and CDR2 is FNYEAQ in the germline V gene. CDR3 length: 16 residues. This CDR3 is CASSPGLLKANYGYTF. The CDR3 coding sequence is TGTGCCAGCAGCCCGGGACTTCTCAAGGCAAACTATGGCTACACCTTC. Full variable domain (rest looked up from reference TRBV7-6 and TRBJ1-2): GAGVSQSPRYKVTKRGQDVALRCDPISGHVSLYWYRQALGQGPEFLTYFNYEAQQDKSGLPNDRFSAERPEGSISTLTIQRTEQRDSAMYRCASSPGLLKANYGYTFGSGTRLTVV.

This chain links TRBV7-6 with TRBJ2-5, with 7 bases lining up with TRBD2. CDR3 size: 13 residues. Germline-derived CDR1 and CDR2 are SGHVS and FNYEAQ. The V segment lost 3 bases and the J segment 5 bases; nucleotides outside the gene matches: 3. The CDR3 loop is CASSFSGLETQYF. The CDR3 DNA reads TGTGCCAGCAGCTTTAGCGGGTTGGAGACCCAGTACTTC.

This clonotype came up a few times. V and J are TRBV20-1 and TRBJ1-1, with no clear D. The CDR3 runs 11 residues. Trimming took 6 bases from V and 6 from J, leaving 11 bases between them. Germline V gene data show CDR1 as DFQATT and CDR2 as SNEGSKA (reference sequence). In nucleotides, the CDR3 is TGCAGTGCCCCCCTTTGGGCTGAAGCTTTCTTT. The encoded protein is CSAPLWAEAFF.

This clonotype was seen only a few times. This rearrangement joins TRBV28 to TRBJ1-5; no clear D. Germline V gene lookup returns CDR1 MDHEN and CDR2 SYDVKM. The CDR3 runs 12 residues. Deletions cut 2 bases from V and 7 bases from J, with 6 bases between. The CDR3 sequence: CASSLIEQPQHF. The CDR3, as DNA: TGTGCCAGCAGTTTAATTGAACAGCCCCAGCATTTT.

This clonotype was found a few times. The chain links TRBV18 to TRBJ2-7, with no clear D. With 3 bases removed from V and 3 bases from J, the gap between germline ends came to 18 bases. The germline CDR1 and CDR2 sequences are KGHSH and LQKENI. The CDR3 is made up of 16 amino acids. The CDR3 DNA follows: TGTGCCAGCTCACCGATGGACGCATCCCGCGGCTACGAGCAGTACTTC. Protein sequence: CASSPMDASRGYEQYF.